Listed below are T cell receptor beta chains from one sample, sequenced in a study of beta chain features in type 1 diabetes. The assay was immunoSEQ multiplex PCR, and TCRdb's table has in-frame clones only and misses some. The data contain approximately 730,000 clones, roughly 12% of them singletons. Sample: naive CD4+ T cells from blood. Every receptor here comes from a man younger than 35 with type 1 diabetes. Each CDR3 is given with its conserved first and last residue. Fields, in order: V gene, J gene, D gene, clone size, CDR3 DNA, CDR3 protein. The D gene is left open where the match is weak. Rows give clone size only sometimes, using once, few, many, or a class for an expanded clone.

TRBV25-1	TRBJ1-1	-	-	TGTGCCAGCAGTGATGAGAGGACGGGGAACACTGAAGCTTTCTTT	CASSDERTGNTEAFF
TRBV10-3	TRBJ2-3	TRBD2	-	TGTGCCATCAGTGAGTCGTCGGGACTAGCTTCCATTACGCAGTATTTT	CAISESSGLASITQYF
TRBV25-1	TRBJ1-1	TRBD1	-	TGTGCCAGCAGTGGTCGACAGGGGGGGAGGAACACTGAAGCTTTCTTT	CASSGRQGGRNTEAFF
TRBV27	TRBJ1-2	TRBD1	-	TGTGCCAGCAGTTTGGACAGGGACTATGGCTACACCTTC	CASSLDRDYGYTF
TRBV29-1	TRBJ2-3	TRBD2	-	TGCAGCGTTGGGCGTAGCGGGGGGGACTTAGATACGCAGTATTTT	CSVGRSGGDLDTQYF
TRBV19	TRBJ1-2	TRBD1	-	TGTGCCAGTAGTCCGGGACAGGGTGAGGTTGGCTACACCTTC	CASSPGQGEVGYTF
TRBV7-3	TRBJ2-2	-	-	TGTGCCAGCAGCTCCGCGGGGACGTCCGGGGAGCTGTTTTTT	CASSSAGTSGELFF
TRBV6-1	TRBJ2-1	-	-	TGTGCCAGCAGTGAAGCGCTTCTGGCAGGAGCCTACAATGAGCAGTTCTTC	CASSEALLAGAYNEQFF
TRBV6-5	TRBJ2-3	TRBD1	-	TGTGCCAGCAGTTGGCGGACAGGGGGCACAGATACGCAGTATTTT	CASSWRTGGTDTQYF
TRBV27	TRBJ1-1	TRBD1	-	TGTGCCAGCAGTAAATCGACAGGGGGCACTACTGAAGCTTTCTTT	CASSKSTGGTTEAFF
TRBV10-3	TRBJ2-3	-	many	TGTGCCATCAGTGACCTGGATACGCAGTATTTT	CAISDLDTQYF
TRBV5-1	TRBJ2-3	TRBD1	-	TGCGCCAGCAGCCCACAGGGGGCCGGCACAGATACGCAGTATTTT	CASSPQGAGTDTQYF
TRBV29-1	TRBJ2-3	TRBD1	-	TGCAGCGTTGAAAAAGGGCAGGGGGGCACAGATACGCAGTATTTT	CSVEKGQGGTDTQYF
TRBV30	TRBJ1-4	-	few	TGTGCCTGGAGCTACAGTAGACTGTTTTTT	CAWSYSRLFF
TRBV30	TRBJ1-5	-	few	TGTGCCTGGAGTTTGACGGGGGGTCAGCCCCAGCATTTT	CAWSLTGGQPQHF
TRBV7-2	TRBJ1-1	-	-	TGTGCCAGCAGACTACAGACAGCGAACACTGAAGCTTTCTTT	CASRLQTANTEAFF
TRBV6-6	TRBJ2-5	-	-	TGTGCCAGCAGTTACCCCGGGACCGAAGAGACCCAGTACTTC	CASSYPGTEETQYF
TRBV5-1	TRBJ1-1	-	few	TGCGCCAGCAGACGGGGATCGATAACGAACACTGAAGCTTTCTTT	CASRRGSITNTEAFF
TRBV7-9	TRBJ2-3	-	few	TGTGCCAGCAGCTTAACCTATACGCAGTATTTT	CASSLTYTQYF
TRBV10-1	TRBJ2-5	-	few	TGCGCCAGCAGTGAGTCGGGGCAAGAGACCCAGTACTTC	CASSESGQETQYF
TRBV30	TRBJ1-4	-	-	TGTGCCTGGAGTGCGGGTTCTACTGAAAAACTGTTTTTT	CAWSAGSTEKLFF
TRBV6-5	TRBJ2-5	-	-	TGTGCCAGCAGTTCCGAAGCAGCCCAACAAGAGACCCAGTACTTC	CASSSEAAQQETQYF
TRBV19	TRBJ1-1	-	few	TGTGCCAGTAGTATTGAAATTCGGGACACTGAAGCTTTCTTT	CASSIEIRDTEAFF
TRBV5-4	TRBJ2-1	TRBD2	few	TGTGCCAGCAGCTTAGGGACTAGCGGGGGGTCCAATGAGCAGTTCTTC	CASSLGTSGGSNEQFF
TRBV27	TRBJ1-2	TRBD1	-	TGTGCCAGCAGGACAGGGTCGAGGCCCTATGGCTACACCTTC	CASRTGSRPYGYTF
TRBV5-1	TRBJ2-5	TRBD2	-	TGCGCCAGCAGCCTACGCGGGACTAGCGGGGCCCAAGAGACCCAGTACTTC	CASSLRGTSGAQETQYF
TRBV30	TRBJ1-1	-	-	TGTGCCTGGAGGGGGGACATCCTCGAAGCTTTCTTT	CAWRGDILEAFF
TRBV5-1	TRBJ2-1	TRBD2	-	TGCGCCAGCAGCTTGGAGCCTAGCGGGGAGGATGAGCAGTTCTTC	CASSLEPSGEDEQFF
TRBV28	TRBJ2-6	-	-	TGTGCCAGCAGTGTGGACAGAGTTCTCTCTGGGGCCAACGTCCTGACTTTC	CASSVDRVLSGANVLTF
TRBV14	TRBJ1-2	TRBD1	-	TGTGCCAGCAGCCCTCTACAGGGGTCCCCCCGGGGCTACACCTTC	CASSPLQGSPRGYTF
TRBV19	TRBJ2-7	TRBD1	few	TGTGCCAGTAGTATCGGGGACAGGGACGAGCAGTACTTC	CASSIGDRDEQYF
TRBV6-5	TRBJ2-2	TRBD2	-	TGTGCCAGCACCTCACTAGCGGGGCACACCGGGGAGCTGTTTTTT	CASTSLAGHTGELFF
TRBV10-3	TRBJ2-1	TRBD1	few	TGTGCCATCGGTGAAGGGACAGGGGACCTTGAGCAGTTCTTC	CAIGEGTGDLEQFF
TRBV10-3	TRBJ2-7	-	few	TGTGCCATCTCCGGGACGATACCCTCCTACGAGCAGTACTTC	CAISGTIPSYEQYF
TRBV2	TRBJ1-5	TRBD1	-	TGTGCCAGCAGGGGACAGAGCAATCAGCCCCAGCATTTT	CASRGQSNQPQHF
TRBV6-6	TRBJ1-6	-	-	TGTGCCAGCAGTTACGACGTCCGGGTCCCTAATTCACCCCTCCACTTT	CASSYDVRVPNSPLHF
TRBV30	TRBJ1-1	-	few	TGTGCCTGGAGTGCGGGGGACACTGAAGCTTTCTTT	CAWSAGDTEAFF
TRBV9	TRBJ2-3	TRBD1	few	TGTGCCAGCAGCGTTCGGGACAGGGGGTCGGCAGATACGCAGTATTTT	CASSVRDRGSADTQYF
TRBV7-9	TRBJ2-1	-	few	TGTGCCTCCCCTGTAATAGTCTACAATGAGCAGTTCTTC	CASPVIVYNEQFF
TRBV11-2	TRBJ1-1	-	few	TGTGCCAGCAGCTTGGGGTTTTTAGGCTTGAACACTGAAGCTTTCTTT	CASSLGFLGLNTEAFF